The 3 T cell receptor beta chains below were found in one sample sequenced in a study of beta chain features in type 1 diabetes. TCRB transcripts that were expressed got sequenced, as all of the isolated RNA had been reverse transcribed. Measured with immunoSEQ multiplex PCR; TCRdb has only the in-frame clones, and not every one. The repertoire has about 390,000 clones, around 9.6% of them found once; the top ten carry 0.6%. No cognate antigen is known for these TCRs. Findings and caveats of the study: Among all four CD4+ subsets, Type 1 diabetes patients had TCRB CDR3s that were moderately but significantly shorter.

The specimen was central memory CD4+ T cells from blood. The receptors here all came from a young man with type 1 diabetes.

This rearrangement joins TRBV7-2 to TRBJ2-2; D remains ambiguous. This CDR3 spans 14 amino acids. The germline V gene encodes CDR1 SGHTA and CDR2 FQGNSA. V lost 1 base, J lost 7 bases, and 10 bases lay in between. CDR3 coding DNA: TGTGCCAGCAGCTTAGAGGTGGCAAGCGGGGAGCTGTTTTTT. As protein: CASSLEVASGELFF.

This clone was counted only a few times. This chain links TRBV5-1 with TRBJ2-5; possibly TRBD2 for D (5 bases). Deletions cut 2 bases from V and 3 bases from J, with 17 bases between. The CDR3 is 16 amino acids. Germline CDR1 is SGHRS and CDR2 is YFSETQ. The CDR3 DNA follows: TGCGCCAGCAGCTTCCTCGGAGGTGAGGGAAAAGAGACCCAGTACTTC. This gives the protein CASSFLGGEGKETQYF. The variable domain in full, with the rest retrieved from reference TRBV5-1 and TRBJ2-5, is KAGVTQTPRYLIKTRGQQVTLSCSPISGHRSVSWYQQTPGQGLQFLFEYFSETQRNKGNFPGRFSGRQFSNSRSEMNVSTLELGDSALYLCASSFLGGEGKETQYFGPGTRLLVL.

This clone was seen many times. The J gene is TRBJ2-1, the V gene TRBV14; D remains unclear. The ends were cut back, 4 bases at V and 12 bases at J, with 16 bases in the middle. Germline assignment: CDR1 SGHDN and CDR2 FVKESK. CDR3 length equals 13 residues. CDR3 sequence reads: CASSPSPTVAQFF. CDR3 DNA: TGTGCCAGCAGCCCGAGCCCCACCGTGGCGCAGTTCTTC.